Listed below are T cell receptor beta chains from one sample, sequenced in a study of blood T cell repertoires in COVID-19. Clones were read by immunoSEQ multiplex PCR, and TCRdb kept only the in-frame ones, dropping some. Seen here are under 150,000 clones, 60% to 85% observed once, and the top ten hold about 8.6%. The sequencing sample was made of peripheral blood. These receptor sequences come from a man in his fifties with active or convalescent COVID-19. Both conserved end residues are part of each CDR3. Some rows mark clone size as missing; the rest say once, few, many or name a class of expanded clone.

clone size: few; V gene: TRBV9; J gene: TRBJ2-1; CDR3 protein: CASSVGPVTNNEQFF
clone size: .; V gene: TRBV19; J gene: TRBJ2-4; CDR3 protein: CASSLGTSGLLAKNIQYF
clone size: .; V gene: TRBV28; J gene: TRBJ1-5; CDR3 protein: CASSARTGWLSGGNQPQHF
clone size: once; V gene: TRBV2; J gene: TRBJ2-7; CDR3 protein: CASSEDLGEAYEQYF
clone size: .; V gene: TRBV27; J gene: TRBJ2-3; CDR3 protein: CASSLDFTDTQYF
clone size: many; V gene: TRBV28; J gene: TRBJ2-7; CDR3 protein: CASRNRGSYEQYF
clone size: once; V gene: TRBV29-1; J gene: TRBJ2-3; CDR3 protein: CSVELTLAGGPDTQYF
clone size: few; V gene: TRBV7-3; J gene: TRBJ1-1; CDR3 protein: CASSAAPVTEAFF
clone size: .; V gene: TRBV5-1; J gene: TRBJ2-4; CDR3 protein: CASSLTGGGKVIQYF
clone size: .; V gene: TRBV19; J gene: TRBJ2-1; CDR3 protein: CASSIGTGALNQFF
clone size: once; V gene: TRBV27; J gene: TRBJ2-7; CDR3 protein: CASSLGPGRVEYEQYF
clone size: .; V gene: TRBV2; J gene: TRBJ2-1; CDR3 protein: CASSETGVDNEQFF
clone size: .; V gene: TRBV19; J gene: TRBJ1-4; CDR3 protein: CASSINGGAEKLFF
clone size: .; V gene: TRBV27; J gene: TRBJ1-4; CDR3 protein: CASSLSPYEKLFF
clone size: .; V gene: TRBV11-3; J gene: TRBJ2-7; CDR3 protein: CASSYRGNSYEQYF
clone size: .; V gene: TRBV7-9; J gene: TRBJ2-5; CDR3 protein: CASSSDRAQETQYF
clone size: .; V gene: TRBV11-2; J gene: TRBJ2-5; CDR3 protein: CASSLAPQETQYF
clone size: .; V gene: TRBV19; J gene: TRBJ1-5; CDR3 protein: CASGGSNQPQHF
clone size: .; V gene: TRBV19; J gene: TRBJ1-5; CDR3 protein: CASSIAVLGNQPQHF